Listed below are T cell receptor beta chains from one sample, sequenced in a study of vaccination and CD4 T cells after COVID-19. Their target antigens are unknown. In TCRdb, the PCR reads were re-called with MiXCR into one record per CDR3 protein. Of just over 15,000 distinct CDR3 sequences in the sample, 65% to 80% were seen once. Specimen: CD4+ T cells from blood, cultured in vitro. These receptor sequences come from a human donor who had recovered from COVID-19. The CDR3 runs from the conserved cysteine through the conserved F or W. A D gene is named only where the DNA matches it firmly. Only some rows state a clone size, as once, few, many or a class for expanded clones.

V gene	J gene	D gene	clone size	CDR3 protein	CDR3 DNA
TRBV24-1	TRBJ2-1	TRBD2	.	CASAGAIYNEQFF	TGTGCGTCGGCGGGAGCAATTTACAATGAGCAGTTCTTC
TRBV11-2	TRBJ2-7	TRBD2	.	CASSNGLAGVHEQYF	TGTGCCAGCAGCAACGGACTAGCGGGAGTACACGAGCAGTACTTC
TRBV7-9	TRBJ2-1	TRBD2	.	CASSFGGRARDEQFF	TGTGCCAGCAGCTTCGGCGGGAGGGCTCGGGATGAGCAGTTCTTC
TRBV10-3	TRBJ1-1	.	.	CAISPRGTENTEAFF	TGTGCCATCAGTCCCCGGGGGACGGAGAACACTGAAGCTTTCTTT
TRBV20-1	TRBJ2-6	.	.	CSASTRAGANVLTF	TGCAGTGCTAGTACCAGGGCGGGGGCCAACGTCCTGACTTTC
TRBV7-9	TRBJ2-1	TRBD2	few	CASSQSGLGYEQFF	TGTGCCAGCAGCCAAAGCGGACTAGGTTATGAGCAGTTCTTC
TRBV7-2	TRBJ1-5	.	.	CASSDQGNSNQPQHF	TGTGCCAGCAGCGATCAGGGGAATAGCAATCAGCCCCAGCATTTT
TRBV15	TRBJ2-5	TRBD2	.	CATSRETPLRSGRRETQYF	TGTGCCACCAGCAGAGAAACTCCACTCAGGAGCGGGAGGCGAGAGACCCAGTACTTC
TRBV10-3	TRBJ1-1	.	once	CAISDRVVNTEAFF	TGTGCCATCAGTGACAGGGTAGTTAACACTGAAGCTTTCTTT
TRBV7-6	TRBJ2-7	TRBD1	.	CASSHGTAYEQYF	TGTGCCAGCAGCCACGGGACAGCATACGAGCAGTACTTC
TRBV7-2	TRBJ1-5	.	few	CASSSMSQAPQHF	TGTGCCAGCAGCTCGATGTCCCAGGCGCCCCAGCATTTT
TRBV7-2	TRBJ2-3	TRBD1	.	CASSFRPSTGGATDTQYF	TGTGCCAGCAGCTTCAGACCATCGACAGGGGGCGCCACAGATACGCAGTATTTT
TRBV9	TRBJ1-1	.	.	CASSPSGNTEAFF	TGTGCCAGCAGTCCCTCGGGCAACACTGAAGCTTTCTTT
TRBV6-5	TRBJ1-2	.	.	CASSYAQASDGYTF	TGTGCCAGCAGTTACGCACAGGCTTCGGATGGCTACACCTTC
TRBV20-1	TRBJ1-6	TRBD1	.	CSAPDRVDRSYNSPLHF	TGCAGTGCTCCTGACAGGGTGGATCGATCCTATAATTCACCCCTCCACTTT
TRBV20-1	TRBJ2-5	TRBD1	.	CSAPPGTDQETQYF	TGCAGTGCTCCCCCCGGGACAGACCAAGAGACCCAGTACTTC
TRBV7-9	TRBJ2-3	TRBD2	large	CASSFGLAGYTQYF	TGTGCCAGCAGCTTCGGGCTAGCGGGCTATACGCAGTATTTT
TRBV28	TRBJ1-1	TRBD1	few	CASLSGDSMNTEAFF	TGTGCCAGCCTTAGCGGGGACAGCATGAACACTGAAGCTTTCTTT
TRBV5-5	TRBJ1-6	.	.	CASSLVGGPLHF	TGTGCCAGCAGCTTGGTCGGGGGCCCCCTCCACTTT
TRBV7-9	TRBJ2-7	.	.	CASSLDGWKQYF	TGTGCCAGCAGCCTGGACGGATGGAAGCAGTACTTC
TRBV19	TRBJ1-2	.	.	CASSMGPGRTNYGYTF	TGTGCCAGTAGTATGGGCCCGGGGAGGACTAACTATGGCTACACCTTC
TRBV6-5	TRBJ1-5	.	.	CASSYRDVPRKPQHF	TGTGCCAGCAGTTATCGGGACGTCCCCCGTAAGCCCCAGCATTTT
TRBV7-3	TRBJ1-5	TRBD1	.	CASSLTGGLDQPQHF	TGTGCCAGCAGCTTAACAGGGGGCTTGGATCAGCCCCAGCATTTT
TRBV27	TRBJ1-2	TRBD1	.	CASSTSTGTGVSYGYTF	TGTGCCAGCAGTACATCGACCGGGACAGGCGTTAGCTATGGCTACACCTTC
TRBV24-1	TRBJ1-2	.	.	CATSASEPSGGGYTF	TGTGCCACCAGTGCTTCCGAGCCCTCCGGCGGTGGCTACACCTTC
TRBV11-2	TRBJ1-6	.	.	CASSLDHRRSTNSPLHF	TGTGCCAGCAGCTTAGATCATCGGCGTTCAACGAATTCACCCCTCCACTTT
TRBV20-1	TRBJ1-6	.	.	CSARPEGAYNSPLHF	TGCAGTGCCAGACCAGAGGGGGCCTATAATTCACCCCTCCACTTT
TRBV28	TRBJ2-7	.	once	CASSFLGRVWEQYF	TGTGCCAGCAGTTTCCTGGGCCGGGTTTGGGAGCAGTACTTC
TRBV24-1	TRBJ2-2	.	.	CATSGAGTSTGTGELFF	TGTGCCACCAGTGGCGCCGGGACATCCACGGGCACCGGGGAGCTGTTTTTT
TRBV14	TRBJ1-6	.	once	CASSQDWDSPLHF	TGTGCCAGCAGCCAAGATTGGGATTCACCCCTCCACTTT
TRBV7-9	TRBJ1-1	.	.	CASSLGRENTEAFF	TGTGCCAGCAGCTTAGGGAGGGAGAACACTGAAGCTTTCTTT
TRBV7-2	TRBJ2-7	TRBD2	once	CASSGIAGFYEQYF	TGTGCCAGCAGCGGTATAGCGGGGTTCTACGAGCAGTACTTC
TRBV5-5	TRBJ1-5	.	.	CASSLATGFLPQHF	TGTGCCAGCAGCTTGGCGACAGGCTTTCTGCCCCAGCATTTT
TRBV23-1	TRBJ2-7	.	.	CASTPPGSPYEQYF	TGCGCCAGCACCCCCCCCGGGAGCCCCTACGAGCAGTACTTC
TRBV5-1	TRBJ1-1	TRBD1	.	CASSLAGTAAEAFF	TGCGCCAGCAGCCTAGCCGGGACAGCCGCTGAAGCTTTCTTT
TRBV21-1	TRBJ1-6	.	.	CASSKVVQGVSPLHF	TGTGCCAGCAGCAAAGTGGTACAGGGGGTTTCACCCCTCCACTTT
TRBV7-7	TRBJ2-2	.	.	CASSLADTGELFF	TGTGCTAGCAGCTTAGCGGACACCGGGGAGCTGTTTTTT
TRBV7-9	TRBJ1-5	TRBD1	.	CASSTGQGGVNSQPQHF	TGTGCCAGCAGCACCGGACAGGGCGGCGTTAATAGTCAGCCCCAGCATTTT
TRBV7-9	TRBJ2-5	TRBD1	.	CASSMGTAQTQYF	TGTGCCAGCAGCATGGGGACAGCTCAGACCCAGTACTTC
TRBV12-3/TRBV12-4	TRBJ1-2	.	.	CASGLTGGYGYTF	TGTGCCAGCGGCCTCACCGGGGGCTATGGCTACACCTTC
TRBV20-1	TRBJ2-3	TRBD2	few	CSARLAGGPDTQYF	TGCAGTGCCCGACTAGCGGGAGGGCCGGATACGCAGTATTTT
TRBV29-1	TRBJ2-6	.	.	CSVADRGGGANVLTF	TGCAGCGTTGCGGATAGAGGTGGGGGGGCCAACGTCCTGACTTTC
TRBV20-1	TRBJ1-2	.	.	CSAREGPRGYTF	TGCAGTGCTAGAGAAGGCCCCAGGGGCTACACCTTC
TRBV6-2/TRBV6-3	TRBJ1-5	TRBD1	.	CASRSGTGQGNQPQHF	TGTGCCAGCAGATCCGGGACAGGGCAGGGGAATCAGCCCCAGCATTTT
TRBV11-2	TRBJ1-6	.	.	CASSPGGNSPLHF	TGTGCCAGCAGCCCGGGGGGGAATTCACCCCTCCACTTT
TRBV20-1	TRBJ1-6	.	once	CSARLAGNNSPLHF	TGCAGTGCTAGATTGGCAGGGAACAATTCACCCCTCCACTTT
TRBV11-3	TRBJ2-3	.	.	CASSLSRGDTQYF	TGTGCCAGCAGCCTTTCCCGGGGAGATACGCAGTATTTT
TRBV28	TRBJ1-5	TRBD1	.	CASSLGRTGQPQHF	TGTGCCAGCAGTTTGGGTAGGACAGGGCAGCCCCAGCATTTT
TRBV7-2	TRBJ2-2	TRBD1	once	CASSSSGQGGTGELFF	TGTGCCAGCAGCTCATCGGGACAGGGAGGAACCGGGGAGCTGTTTTTT